This is a list of T cell receptor beta chains from one sample in a study of T-cell reconstitution after alpha-beta-depleted transplantation in children. TCRdb re-called the PCR reads with MiXCR, one entry per CDR3 protein. The sample lists more than 500,000 distinct CDR3 sequences, over 10% occurring once. The source material was PBMCs, mostly from graft donor cells, sampled 180 days after TCRalphabeta/CD19-depleted stem cell transplant. The source of these receptors is a female patient between 2 and 15 years old who had a stem cell transplant for aplastic anemia, so the T cells may come from the graft donor. The CDR3 runs from the conserved cysteine through the conserved F or W. Each record gives: D gene, J gene, V gene, clone size, CDR3 DNA, CDR3 protein. A D gene is named only where the DNA matches it firmly. The size field is filled for only some rows; it gives once, few, many or a size class.

NA,TRBJ2-1,TRBV6-5,NA,TGTGCCAGCAGTTACTCGACCCGGGAGCCTGGTGAGCAGTTCTTC,CASSYSTREPGEQFF
NA,TRBJ1-2,TRBV27,many,TGTGCCAGCAGTTCCCAGGCATACTATGGCTACACCTTC,CASSSQAYYGYTF
NA,TRBJ2-1,TRBV6-2/TRBV6-3,few,TGTGCCAGCAGTGAGCCGACGGGACTCAATTACAATGAGCAGTTCTTC,CASSEPTGLNYNEQFF
TRBD2,TRBJ2-2,TRBV30,NA,TGTGCCTGGGGGCGGCTAGCGGTGAACACCGGGGAGCTGTTTTTT,CAWGRLAVNTGELFF
NA,TRBJ2-7,TRBV6-6,few,TGTGCCAGCAGACGCAGGGCTTACGACGAGCAGTACTTC,CASRRRAYDEQYF
TRBD2,TRBJ2-3,TRBV5-1,NA,TGCGCCAGCAGCTTGGAGGCGGGAGGACTCACAGATACGCAGTATTTT,CASSLEAGGLTDTQYF
NA,TRBJ2-1,TRBV6-5,NA,TGTGCCAGCAGTTACAAGGGCAATGAGCAGTTCTTC,CASSYKGNEQFF
NA,TRBJ2-5,TRBV20-1,few,TGCAGTGCTAGACCGGGACTCCCGCGCGGAGCCCAGTACTTC,CSARPGLPRGAQYF
NA,TRBJ2-5,TRBV20-1,many,TGCAGTGCAAATAACGGGGAGACCCAGTACTTC,CSANNGETQYF
TRBD2,TRBJ2-2,TRBV20-1,NA,TGCAGTGCTAGGGATCACGAAGCGGGGATAAACACCGGGGAGCTGTTTTTT,CSARDHEAGINTGELFF
NA,TRBJ2-2,TRBV5-6,few,TGTGCCAGCAGCCGGGATCCGAGGGGGTGGACCGGGGAGCTGTTTTTT,CASSRDPRGWTGELFF
NA,TRBJ1-1,TRBV27,NA,TGTGCCAGCAGTGCCATGGGGACGCGGGCGAACACTGACGCTTTCTTT,CASSAMGTRANTDAFF
NA,TRBJ1-2,TRBV7-2,NA,TGTGCCAGCAGCTTAGCCGGGGCAGGGGTCAGCGGCTACACCTTC,CASSLAGAGVSGYTF
NA,TRBJ1-5,TRBV7-9,few,TGTGCCAGCAGCTTAGAACATTTGAGGGGATCCGATCAGCCCCAGCATTTT,CASSLEHLRGSDQPQHF
NA,TRBJ2-2,TRBV3-1,few,TGTGCCAGCAGCCAAGGAGGGCCTATAGGGGAGCTGTTTTTT,CASSQGGPIGELFF
NA,TRBJ1-6,TRBV7-2,NA,TGTGCCAGCAGCCGGACCTACGTCGGTAATTCACCCCTCCACTTT,CASSRTYVGNSPLHF
TRBD2,TRBJ2-7,TRBV7-9,NA,TGTGCCAGCAGCGCCGGACTAGCGGGAAGGGCGTGGGAGCAGTACTTC,CASSAGLAGRAWEQYF
TRBD2,TRBJ2-2,TRBV10-2,few,TGCGCCAGCAGTGATTTCTATTGGCGGGAGGGAGACACCGGGGAGCTGTTTTTT,CASSDFYWREGDTGELFF
NA,TRBJ2-7,TRBV28,NA,TGTGCCAGCAGTTTTAAGGCAGGGCCAAACTCCTACGAGCAGTACTTC,CASSFKAGPNSYEQYF
TRBD2,TRBJ2-1,TRBV7-2,few,TGTGCCAGCAGCTTAGCCATAGCGGGGGGTGAGCAGTTCTTC,CASSLAIAGGEQFF
NA,TRBJ2-5,TRBV5-5,many,TGTGCCAGCAGCTTGTATCGGGGGACGAAGCAAGAGACCCAGTACTTC,CASSLYRGTKQETQYF
TRBD2,TRBJ2-2,TRBV29-1,few,TGCAGCGTAGTGGGGGGGGACACCGGGGAGCTGTTTTTT,CSVVGGDTGELFF
NA,TRBJ1-6,TRBV10-3,NA,TGTGCCATCTCCGAGGGTCGGTCGTCAAATTCACCCCTCCACTTT,CAISEGRSSNSPLHF
TRBD1,TRBJ2-1,TRBV12-3/TRBV12-4,few,TGTGCCAGCAGTTATCAGGGGGCCCAACAGTTCTTC,CASSYQGAQQFF
NA,TRBJ2-2,TRBV20-1,NA,TGCAGTGCTAGAGCCCCGAGGGAGCTGTTTTTT,CSARAPRELFF
NA,TRBJ2-5,TRBV4-3,many,TGCGCCAGCAGCCTCCATCTTCAAGAGACCCAGTACTTC,CASSLHLQETQYF
NA,TRBJ2-1,TRBV28,few,TGTGCCAGCAGTAACGGGGCCACAACCACCTACAATGAGCAGTTCTTC,CASSNGATTTYNEQFF
TRBD2,TRBJ2-7,TRBV9,NA,TGTGCCAGCAGCGTAGTTGCGGGAGGGCCGGGTGAGCAGTACTTC,CASSVVAGGPGEQYF
NA,TRBJ1-5,TRBV28,NA,TGTGCCAGCACCAACGGCGGAAAGGGCAGCAATCAGCCCCAGCATTTT,CASTNGGKGSNQPQHF
TRBD1,TRBJ2-1,TRBV20-1,few,TGCAGTGCTAGCCCGGGACAGGGAGGGTTCTTC,CSASPGQGGFF
NA,TRBJ2-5,TRBV12-5,NA,TGTGCTAGTGGTTTGGCGGCTGACGGACCTCAAGAGACCCAGTACTTC,CASGLAADGPQETQYF
TRBD1,TRBJ2-4,TRBV6-1,few,TGTGCCAGCAGTGACAAGAACGACAGGGGACTAGCCAAAAACATTCAGTACTTC,CASSDKNDRGLAKNIQYF
NA,TRBJ2-1,TRBV5-1,many,TGCGCCAGCAGCATAACGGGAGAGCAGTTCTTC,CASSITGEQFF
TRBD1,TRBJ1-5,TRBV5-6,NA,TGTGCCAGCAGCTCCGGACAGGATATTTTGCCCCAGCGTTTT,CASSSGQDILPQRF
NA,TRBJ2-3,TRBV2,NA,TGTGCCAGCAGTAAAAGGGGGCGGGAGATTGATGATACGCAGTATTTT,CASSKRGREIDDTQYF
TRBD1,TRBJ2-1,TRBV7-2,few,TGTGCCATAAGGGCAGGGGGCTCCTACAATGAGCAGTTCTTC,CAIRAGGSYNEQFF
NA,TRBJ2-1,TRBV27,NA,TGTGCCAGCCGCTTAGGGGGACCCTACAATGAGCAGTTCTTC,CASRLGGPYNEQFF
NA,TRBJ2-7,TRBV10-2,NA,TGCGCCAGCAGTGGCAGGGGGGCCTACGAGCAGTACTTC,CASSGRGAYEQYF
NA,TRBJ1-6,TRBV5-6,many,TGTGCCAGCAGCTTGGAAAGGTCTGATTCACCCCTCCACTTT,CASSLERSDSPLHF
NA,TRBJ2-1,TRBV5-1,few,TGCGCCAGCAGCCCCCGTATTGGTTCGATTGGCGGTAGCTCCTACAATGAGCAGTTCTTC,CASSPRIGSIGGSSYNEQFF
TRBD1,TRBJ1-4,TRBV7-9,NA,TGTGCCAGCAGCTTCGACCCGACAGGGAGCGAAAAACTGTTTTTT,CASSFDPTGSEKLFF
NA,TRBJ2-2,TRBV20-1,few,TGCAGTGCTAGGCAGAACACCGGGGAGCTGTTTTTT,CSARQNTGELFF
NA,TRBJ1-1,TRBV20-1,NA,TGCAGTGCCGATGGACACCTGAACACTGAAGCTTTCTTT,CSADGHLNTEAFF
NA,TRBJ2-7,TRBV20-1,NA,TGCAGTGCCATTAACCAAAACCACTACGAGCAGTACTTC,CSAINQNHYEQYF
NA,TRBJ2-2,TRBV3-1,few,TGTGCCAGCAGCCCGGGACTGGGGGAGCTGTTTTTT,CASSPGLGELFF
NA,TRBJ1-1,TRBV5-1,NA,TGCGCCAGCAGCTTGGGGGCAGGCCTGAACACTGAAGCTTTCTTT,CASSLGAGLNTEAFF
NA,TRBJ1-6,TRBV12-3/TRBV12-4,NA,TGTGCCAGCAGTTTCCGTGGGCAGGGATCACCCCTCCACTTT,CASSFRGQGSPLHF
TRBD1,TRBJ1-2,TRBV29-1,few,TGCAGCGTTGAGAGCGGGGGACAGGGAGACTATGGCTACACCTTC,CSVESGGQGDYGYTF
NA,TRBJ2-5,TRBV12-3/TRBV12-4,many,TGTGCCAGCACCTACCGGGGGAACCAAGAGACCCAGTACTTC,CASTYRGNQETQYF
TRBD1,TRBJ1-1,TRBV19,NA,TGTGCCAGTAGTCCGCGACAGGGGGGTACCGACACTGAAGCTTTCTTT,CASSPRQGGTDTEAFF
NA,TRBJ2-2,TRBV24-1,NA,TGTGCCACCAGTGATTACGGACTATCAAACACCGGGGAGCTGTTTTTT,CATSDYGLSNTGELFF
NA,TRBJ1-1,TRBV12-3/TRBV12-4,NA,TGTGCCAGCAGTTTCTCGGGGCCAGATGAAGCTTTCTTT,CASSFSGPDEAFF
TRBD2,TRBJ2-3,TRBV7-8,few,TGTGCCAGCAGCTTAACTAGCGGGAGATGGGGCACAGATACGCAGTATTTT,CASSLTSGRWGTDTQYF
NA,TRBJ2-5,TRBV7-2,many,TGTGCCAGCAGCTGGGGACCGAATCGCGAGACCCAGTACTTC,CASSWGPNRETQYF
TRBD2,TRBJ2-1,TRBV20-1,NA,TGCCGTTCAGGAGCGGGAGGGTACAATGAGCAGTTCTTC,CRSGAGGYNEQFF